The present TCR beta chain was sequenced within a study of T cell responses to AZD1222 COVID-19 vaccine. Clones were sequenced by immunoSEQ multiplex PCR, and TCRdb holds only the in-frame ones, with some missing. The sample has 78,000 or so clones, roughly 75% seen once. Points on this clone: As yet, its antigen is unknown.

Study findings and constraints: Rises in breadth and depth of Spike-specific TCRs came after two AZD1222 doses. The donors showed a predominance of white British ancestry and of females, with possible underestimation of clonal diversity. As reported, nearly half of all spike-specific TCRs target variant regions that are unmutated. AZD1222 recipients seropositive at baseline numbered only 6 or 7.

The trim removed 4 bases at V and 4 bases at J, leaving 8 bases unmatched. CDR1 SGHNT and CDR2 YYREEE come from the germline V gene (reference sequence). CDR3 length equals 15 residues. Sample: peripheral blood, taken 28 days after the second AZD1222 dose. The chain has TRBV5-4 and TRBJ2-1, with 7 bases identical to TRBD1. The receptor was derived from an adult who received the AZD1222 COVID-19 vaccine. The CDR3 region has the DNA TGTGCCAGCAGCACCGGGACAGATAGATACAATGAGCAGTTCTTC. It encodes CASSTGTDRYNEQFF.